This TCR beta chain was identified during a study of response to subunit inactivated influenza vaccine. Study-level results: Authors proposed each seasonal influenza vaccination draws in few new T cells.

One entry per CDR3 protein results from TCRdb running MiXCR on the RT-PCR reads. The table lists roughly 670,000 distinct CDR3 sequences, roughly 15% of them singletons, with 6% to 9.5% in the top ten. This CDR3 spans 14 amino acids. Germline lookup yields CDR1 SGHRS and CDR2 YFSETQ. The ends lost 3 bases at V and 9 bases at J; junction bases unmatched: 11. Remarks on this clonotype: Antigen unknown.

This TCR came from a middle-aged man who received an inactivated influenza vaccine. The rearrangement joins TRBV5-1 to TRBJ1-2; 7 positions agree with TRBD1. The sample here was PBMCs from blood, taken 14 to 15 days before vaccination. The DNA for the CDR3 is TGCGCCAGCAGCTCAACCGAGACAGGGCGTAGCTACACCTTC. Encoded protein: CASSSTETGRSYTF.